This T cell receptor (beta chain) appears in the sequencing data of a study of cytomegalovirus exposure and HLA in healthy donors. About the study: About 80 million unique TCRs, all from HLA-typed donors, were included in an early release of the data.

PCR primers comprised 60 Vbeta and 13 Jbeta primers. The protocol was immunoSEQ multiplex PCR, while the TCRdb copy is restricted to in-frame clones and leaves out a portion. This sample has about 140,000 clones; 65% to 80% occur once, and the top ten carry roughly 1.7%. Losses at the gene ends were 4 bases for V and 5 bases for J; bases not matched to a gene: 7. The CDR3 has 16 amino acids. Germline-derived CDR1 and CDR2 are SGHRS and YFSETQ. The gene calls are TRBV5-1 and TRBJ2-5, with 14 bases fitting TRBD2. The receptor's source is a woman in her thirties in good health and CMV-seronegative. Sequenced input: PBMCs. The CDR3 sequence: CASSRGLAGEVETQYF. The CDR3 DNA reads as TGCGCCAGCAGCCGGGGACTAGCGGGAGAAGTGGAGACCCAGTACTTC.